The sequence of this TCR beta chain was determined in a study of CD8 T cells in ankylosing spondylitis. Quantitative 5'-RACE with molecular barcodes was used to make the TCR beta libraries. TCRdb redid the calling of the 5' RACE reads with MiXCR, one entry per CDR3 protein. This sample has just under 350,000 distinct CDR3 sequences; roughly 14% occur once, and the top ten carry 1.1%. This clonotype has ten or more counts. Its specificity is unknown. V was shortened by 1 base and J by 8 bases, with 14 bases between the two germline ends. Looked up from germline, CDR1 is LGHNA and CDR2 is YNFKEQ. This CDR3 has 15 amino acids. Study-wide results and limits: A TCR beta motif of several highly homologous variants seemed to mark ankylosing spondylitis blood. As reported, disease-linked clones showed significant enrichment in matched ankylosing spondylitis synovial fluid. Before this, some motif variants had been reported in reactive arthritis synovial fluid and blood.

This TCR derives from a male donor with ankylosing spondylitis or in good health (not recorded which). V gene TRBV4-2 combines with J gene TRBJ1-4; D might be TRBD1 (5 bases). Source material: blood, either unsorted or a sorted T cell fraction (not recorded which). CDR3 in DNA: TGTGCCAGCAGCCAAGTTCAGGGAAGGTTGGAAAAACTGTTTTTT. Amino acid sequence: CASSQVQGRLEKLFF.